This T cell receptor beta chain was sequenced during a study of CD8 T cells in ankylosing spondylitis. Findings and caveats of the study: The study identified a TCR beta motif of under ten highly homologous variants that appeared characteristic of ankylosing spondylitis blood.

In germline, CDR1 is MNHNS, CDR2 SASEGT. J gave up 1 base and V 3 bases, and 4 bases lay outside the gene matches. This CDR3 has 15 residues. This clonotype was picked up a small number of times. Its specificity is not known. TCRdb fed the 5' RACE reads into MiXCR, producing one record per CDR3 protein. The sample has approximately 440,000 distinct CDR3 sequences, approximately 17% seen once; the top ten hold 1%. This TCR derives from a male donor with ankylosing spondylitis. Sequenced input: blood, either unsorted or a sorted T cell fraction (not recorded which). The chain couples TRBV6-1 to TRBJ1-1; TRBD1 matches 8 bases. The CDR3 nucleotides read TGTGCCAGCAGTGATTTGGGACAGGCGAACACTGAAGCTTTCTTT. Translation gives CASSDLGQANTEAFF.